Listed below are T cell receptor beta chains from one sample, sequenced in a study of spatial heterogeneity in lung cancer. TCRdb itself ran the 5' RACE reads through MiXCR, one entry per CDR3 protein. This table has just over 25,000 distinct CDR3 sequences, about 13% appearing once. Sequenced here: PBMCs, sampled at surgery. These receptors were collected from a female donor with early-stage non-small cell lung cancer. Both conserved end residues are part of each CDR3. The D gene is left open where the match is weak. Size values are once, few and many counts, or a class for expanded clones, and some rows have none.

v_call: TRBV14; clone_size: many; d_call: TRBD2; j_call: TRBJ2-3; cdr3_aa: CASSGLAGVADTQYF; cdr3_nt: TGTGCCAGCAGCGGTCTAGCGGGAGTGGCAGATACGCAGTATTTT
v_call: TRBV24-1; clone_size: medium-sized; d_call: -; j_call: TRBJ1-5; cdr3_aa: CATSDPGPGGSNQPQHF; cdr3_nt: TGTGCCACCAGTGATCCCGGGCCGGGGGGAAGCAATCAGCCCCAGCATTTT
v_call: TRBV19; clone_size: few; d_call: -; j_call: TRBJ2-5; cdr3_aa: CASSMVPLETQYF; cdr3_nt: TGTGCCAGTAGTATGGTCCCCTTGGAGACCCAGTACTTC
v_call: TRBV6-5; clone_size: many; d_call: TRBD1; j_call: TRBJ1-1; cdr3_aa: CASSPRDRGRGTEVFF; cdr3_nt: TGTGCCAGCAGCCCCCGGGACAGGGGGCGGGGGACTGAAGTTTTCTTT
v_call: TRBV5-1; clone_size: many; d_call: -; j_call: TRBJ2-7; cdr3_aa: CASSLALTYEQYF; cdr3_nt: TGCGCCAGCAGCTTGGCCCTCACCTACGAGCAGTACTTC
v_call: TRBV7-9; clone_size: many; d_call: TRBD1; j_call: TRBJ1-1; cdr3_aa: CASSLKGADTEAFF; cdr3_nt: TGTGCCAGCAGCTTAAAGGGGGCGGACACTGAAGCTTTCTTT
v_call: TRBV6-2/TRBV6-3; clone_size: many; d_call: -; j_call: TRBJ2-3; cdr3_aa: CASSYNPTDTQYF; cdr3_nt: TGTGCCAGCAGTTACAATCCCACAGATACGCAGTATTTT
v_call: TRBV29-1; clone_size: many; d_call: -; j_call: TRBJ1-2; cdr3_aa: CSVPEGNYGYTF; cdr3_nt: TGCAGCGTTCCCGAGGGGAACTATGGCTACACCTTC
v_call: TRBV6-1; clone_size: many; d_call: -; j_call: TRBJ1-5; cdr3_aa: CASRQNYQPQHF; cdr3_nt: TGTGCCAGCCGACAGAACTATCAGCCCCAGCATTTT
v_call: TRBV5-1; clone_size: many; d_call: TRBD2; j_call: TRBJ2-3; cdr3_aa: CASSLTTSPTDTQYF; cdr3_nt: TGCGCCAGCAGCTTAACGACTAGCCCCACAGATACGCAGTATTTT
v_call: TRBV10-3; clone_size: few; d_call: -; j_call: TRBJ2-3; cdr3_aa: CAISEAEFVYDTQYF; cdr3_nt: TGTGCCATCAGTGAGGCGGAGTTTGTTTATGATACGCAGTATTTT
v_call: TRBV7-2; clone_size: -; d_call: -; j_call: TRBJ2-1; cdr3_aa: CASSNYVSSYNEQFF; cdr3_nt: TGTGCCAGCAGCAATTACGTCAGCTCCTACAATGAGCAGTTCTTC
v_call: TRBV20-1; clone_size: -; d_call: TRBD1; j_call: TRBJ2-5; cdr3_aa: CSARITRQGALETQYF; cdr3_nt: TGCAGTGCTAGAATTACCCGACAGGGGGCACTGGAGACCCAGTACTTC
v_call: TRBV10-3; clone_size: many; d_call: -; j_call: TRBJ2-5; cdr3_aa: CAIRTEIQETQYF; cdr3_nt: TGTGCCATCAGGACAGAAATACAAGAGACCCAGTACTTC
v_call: TRBV27; clone_size: -; d_call: -; j_call: TRBJ2-2; cdr3_aa: CASSLSGSNTGELFF; cdr3_nt: TGTGCCAGCAGTTTATCAGGGTCTAACACCGGGGAGCTGTTTTTT
v_call: TRBV4-1; clone_size: many; d_call: TRBD2; j_call: TRBJ2-7; cdr3_aa: CASSQSSGSGYEQYF; cdr3_nt: TGCGCCAGCAGCCAGTCTAGCGGTAGTGGCTACGAGCAGTACTTC
v_call: TRBV6-5; clone_size: -; d_call: TRBD2; j_call: TRBJ2-7; cdr3_aa: CASSYSRWTSEQYF; cdr3_nt: TGTGCCAGCAGTTACTCGCGATGGACTAGCGAGCAGTACTTC
v_call: TRBV20-1; clone_size: many; d_call: TRBD2; j_call: TRBJ2-2; cdr3_aa: CSANGIGRAPGELFF; cdr3_nt: TGCAGTGCTAATGGGATTGGGAGGGCCCCCGGGGAGCTGTTTTTT
v_call: TRBV9; clone_size: many; d_call: -; j_call: TRBJ1-1; cdr3_aa: CASSVGGSGGGMNTEAFF; cdr3_nt: TGTGCCAGCAGCGTAGGGGGGTCCGGAGGAGGTATGAACACTGAAGCTTTCTTT
v_call: TRBV28; clone_size: many; d_call: -; j_call: TRBJ2-7; cdr3_aa: CASTDGGYEQYF; cdr3_nt: TGTGCCAGCACCGATGGGGGGTACGAGCAGTACTTC
v_call: TRBV11-3; clone_size: -; d_call: TRBD1; j_call: TRBJ2-2; cdr3_aa: CASSSTGDPDTGELFF; cdr3_nt: TGTGCCAGCAGCTCGACAGGGGATCCGGACACCGGGGAGCTGTTTTTT
v_call: TRBV30; clone_size: few; d_call: -; j_call: TRBJ2-1; cdr3_aa: CAWSSSSNEQFF; cdr3_nt: TGTGCCTGGAGTTCTAGCTCCAATGAGCAGTTCTTC
v_call: TRBV20-1; clone_size: many; d_call: -; j_call: TRBJ2-7; cdr3_aa: CSATINRRTAYEQYF; cdr3_nt: TGCAGTGCTACAATAAATAGAAGAACCGCCTACGAGCAGTACTTC
v_call: TRBV6-6; clone_size: many; d_call: -; j_call: TRBJ2-1; cdr3_aa: CASTGSDDSYNEQFF; cdr3_nt: TGTGCCAGCACCGGGAGCGACGACTCCTACAATGAGCAGTTCTTC